A selection of T cell receptor beta chains follows, all from one sample in a study of HIV-infected patients and healthy controls. MiXCR was run by TCRdb on the 5' RACE reads, yielding one entry per CDR3 protein. Among approximately 67,000 distinct CDR3 sequences listed, about 15% were seen once. The sequencing sample was made of CD4+ T cells from blood. These receptors all stem from a human donor in good health. CDR3s include the opening cysteine and the closing phenylalanine or tryptophan. The D gene is left open where the match is weak. Expanded clones get a size class; other rows say once, few or many, or leave the size out.

j_gene: TRBJ2-5; d_gene: NA; abundance: few; v_gene: TRBV14; CDR3nt: TGTGCCAGCAGCCAAGAAGGCGGGGCGCCGTACCAAGAGACCCAGTACTTC; CDR3aa: CASSQEGGAPYQETQYF
j_gene: TRBJ2-1; d_gene: NA; abundance: many; v_gene: TRBV18; CDR3nt: TGTGCCAGCTCAGAGAGAATGAACAATGAGCAGTTCTTC; CDR3aa: CASSERMNNEQFF
j_gene: TRBJ1-1; d_gene: NA; abundance: NA; v_gene: TRBV16; CDR3nt: TGTGCCAGCAGCCAATCGAGCGGGAACACTGAAGCTTTCTTT; CDR3aa: CASSQSSGNTEAFF
j_gene: TRBJ2-1; d_gene: NA; abundance: NA; v_gene: TRBV28; CDR3nt: TGTGCCAGCAGTCTGGACTGGAATGAGCAGTTCTTC; CDR3aa: CASSLDWNEQFF
j_gene: TRBJ1-2; d_gene: NA; abundance: few; v_gene: TRBV6-2/TRBV6-3; CDR3nt: TGTGCCAGCAGTTTCCCCGAATATGGCTACACCTTC; CDR3aa: CASSFPEYGYTF
j_gene: TRBJ1-5; d_gene: NA; abundance: NA; v_gene: TRBV6-2/TRBV6-3; CDR3nt: TGTGCCAGCAGTTGGTCGCTGGGGGTGCGCAATCAGCCCCAGCATTTT; CDR3aa: CASSWSLGVRNQPQHF
j_gene: TRBJ1-6; d_gene: TRBD1; abundance: few; v_gene: TRBV3-1; CDR3nt: TGTGCAGGGGACAGTCCGGAGAGCTCCTATAATTCACCCCTCCACTTT; CDR3aa: CAGDSPESSYNSPLHF
j_gene: TRBJ2-1; d_gene: NA; abundance: few; v_gene: TRBV29-1; CDR3nt: TGCAGCGGGCCTCAGGGCGGTTACTCCTACAATGAGCAGTTCTTC; CDR3aa: CSGPQGGYSYNEQFF
j_gene: TRBJ1-5; d_gene: NA; abundance: few; v_gene: TRBV7-2; CDR3nt: TGTGCCAGCAGACTTCTGCAGGGTCCAAATCAGCCCCAGCATTTT; CDR3aa: CASRLLQGPNQPQHF
j_gene: TRBJ1-4; d_gene: NA; abundance: few; v_gene: TRBV11-2; CDR3nt: TGTGCCAGCCGAAGCTCGGGAGGGGAAAAACTGTTTTTT; CDR3aa: CASRSSGGEKLFF
j_gene: TRBJ2-2; d_gene: NA; abundance: many; v_gene: TRBV28; CDR3nt: TGTGCCAGCAGTTTACTTACCCGGGACACCGGGGAGCTGTTTTTT; CDR3aa: CASSLLTRDTGELFF
j_gene: TRBJ1-1; d_gene: NA; abundance: many; v_gene: TRBV18; CDR3nt: TGTGCCAGCTCACCCGTATCAGGGCTGAACACTGAAGCTTTCTTT; CDR3aa: CASSPVSGLNTEAFF
j_gene: TRBJ1-5; d_gene: NA; abundance: few; v_gene: TRBV7-2; CDR3nt: TGTGCCAGCAGCGACCCCCCCAATCAGCCCCAGCATTTT; CDR3aa: CASSDPPNQPQHF
j_gene: TRBJ2-1; d_gene: NA; abundance: NA; v_gene: TRBV24-1; CDR3nt: TGTGCCACCTTCTGGGGCGGGATCTCCTACAATGAGCAGTTCTTC; CDR3aa: CATFWGGISYNEQFF
j_gene: TRBJ2-3; d_gene: NA; abundance: many; v_gene: TRBV10-3; CDR3nt: TGTGCCATCAGTGAGGGTGGAGATACGCAGTATTTT; CDR3aa: CAISEGGDTQYF
j_gene: TRBJ1-2; d_gene: NA; abundance: many; v_gene: TRBV6-2/TRBV6-3; CDR3nt: TGTGCCAGCAGTTCCGACTCTGGAGTTCGGTCTGGCTACACCTTC; CDR3aa: CASSSDSGVRSGYTF
j_gene: TRBJ2-1; d_gene: NA; abundance: NA; v_gene: TRBV4-2; CDR3nt: TGTGCCAGCAGCCAAGCCTGGCAGGGATGGTCTGAGCAGTTCTTC; CDR3aa: CASSQAWQGWSEQFF
j_gene: TRBJ2-2; d_gene: NA; abundance: NA; v_gene: TRBV2; CDR3nt: TGTGCCAGCACCCAGATGAACACCGGGGAGCTGTTTTTT; CDR3aa: CASTQMNTGELFF
j_gene: TRBJ1-2; d_gene: TRBD1; abundance: few; v_gene: TRBV2; CDR3nt: TGTGCCGGAGCATCACAGGGGGCGGACTATGGCTACACCTTC; CDR3aa: CAGASQGADYGYTF
j_gene: TRBJ1-5; d_gene: NA; abundance: few; v_gene: TRBV3-1; CDR3nt: TGTGCCAGCAGCCTGCTCTCGGGGGGGCCGTTTCAGCCCCAGCATTTT; CDR3aa: CASSLLSGGPFQPQHF
j_gene: TRBJ1-4; d_gene: TRBD1; abundance: few; v_gene: TRBV5-4; CDR3nt: TGTGCCAGCAGCTCGGGACAGCGTAATGAAAAACTGTTTTTT; CDR3aa: CASSSGQRNEKLFF
j_gene: TRBJ2-3; d_gene: TRBD2; abundance: NA; v_gene: TRBV14; CDR3nt: TGTGCCAGCAGCCAAATCGGGGGACTAGCCCCTAGCACAGATACGCAGTATTTT; CDR3aa: CASSQIGGLAPSTDTQYF
j_gene: TRBJ2-7; d_gene: NA; abundance: many; v_gene: TRBV20-1; CDR3nt: TGCAGTGCTACTCGATTTACCAACGAGCAGTACTTC; CDR3aa: CSATRFTNEQYF
j_gene: TRBJ1-4; d_gene: TRBD1; abundance: few; v_gene: TRBV6-6; CDR3nt: TGTGCCAGCCACACAGGACAGGTCAATGAAAAACTGTTTTTT; CDR3aa: CASHTGQVNEKLFF
j_gene: TRBJ2-2; d_gene: TRBD1; abundance: many; v_gene: TRBV29-1; CDR3nt: TGCAGCGTAAAGACAGGGACCAACACCGGGGAGCTGTTTTTT; CDR3aa: CSVKTGTNTGELFF
j_gene: TRBJ1-6; d_gene: TRBD1; abundance: NA; v_gene: TRBV7-2; CDR3nt: TGTGCCAGCAGCTCAGTACAGGGGGTTGGGTCACCCCTCCACTTT; CDR3aa: CASSSVQGVGSPLHF
j_gene: TRBJ1-2; d_gene: NA; abundance: few; v_gene: TRBV13; CDR3nt: TGTGCCAGCAGCTTAGGCCGGGGGGGAGTCAACTATGGCTACACCTTC; CDR3aa: CASSLGRGGVNYGYTF
j_gene: TRBJ2-2; d_gene: NA; abundance: NA; v_gene: TRBV5-1; CDR3nt: TGCGCCAGCAGCTTGTCTTCCAGAGCGAACACCGGGGAGCTGTTTTTT; CDR3aa: CASSLSSRANTGELFF
j_gene: TRBJ1-5; d_gene: NA; abundance: few; v_gene: TRBV2; CDR3nt: TGTGCCAGCAGTGCGCGGCAGTTTAATCAGCCCCAGCATTTT; CDR3aa: CASSARQFNQPQHF
j_gene: TRBJ1-2; d_gene: NA; abundance: NA; v_gene: TRBV20-1; CDR3nt: TGCAGTGCTAGTTCCTATCAGGGTCCTGAGGCCTTC; CDR3aa: CSASSYQGPEAF
j_gene: TRBJ2-1; d_gene: NA; abundance: few; v_gene: TRBV6-6; CDR3nt: TGTGCCAGCAGTTACTCAAACCGCAATGAGCAGTTCTTC; CDR3aa: CASSYSNRNEQFF
j_gene: TRBJ1-1; d_gene: NA; abundance: NA; v_gene: TRBV3-1; CDR3nt: TGTGCCAGCAGCCAAGATCCGCGGGAGTTAAACACTGAAGCTTTCTTT; CDR3aa: CASSQDPRELNTEAFF
j_gene: TRBJ2-1; d_gene: NA; abundance: few; v_gene: TRBV12-3/TRBV12-4; CDR3nt: TGTGCCAGCAGTCTTCGGACCGGGGGACCCTACAATGAGCAGTTCTTC; CDR3aa: CASSLRTGGPYNEQFF
j_gene: TRBJ1-5; d_gene: TRBD1; abundance: few; v_gene: TRBV24-1; CDR3nt: TGTGCCACCGGGAGTGGACAGGGAAATCAGCCCCAGCATTTT; CDR3aa: CATGSGQGNQPQHF
j_gene: TRBJ2-3; d_gene: NA; abundance: NA; v_gene: TRBV5-4; CDR3nt: TGTGCCAGCATCCCCGGGGGCACAGATACGCAGTATTTT; CDR3aa: CASIPGGTDTQYF
j_gene: TRBJ1-2; d_gene: NA; abundance: NA; v_gene: TRBV7-9; CDR3nt: TGTGCCAGCAGCTTAGGCAGTCCTAACTATGGCTACACCTTC; CDR3aa: CASSLGSPNYGYTF
j_gene: TRBJ2-3; d_gene: NA; abundance: NA; v_gene: TRBV6-2/TRBV6-3; CDR3nt: TGTGCCAGCAGTTTACGTGACTTCCCAGATACGCAGTATTTT; CDR3aa: CASSLRDFPDTQYF
j_gene: TRBJ2-7; d_gene: TRBD2; abundance: few; v_gene: TRBV7-2; CDR3nt: TGTGCCAGCAGCTTAAATGCGGGGGTAACCTACGAGCAGTACTTC; CDR3aa: CASSLNAGVTYEQYF
j_gene: TRBJ2-5; d_gene: TRBD2; abundance: few; v_gene: TRBV5-1; CDR3nt: TGCGCCAGCAGCCACTGGACTAGCGGGCAAGAGACCCAGTACTTC; CDR3aa: CASSHWTSGQETQYF
j_gene: TRBJ1-1; d_gene: NA; abundance: few; v_gene: TRBV27; CDR3nt: TGTGCCAGCAGACCACAAGTTGGTGAAGCTTTCTTT; CDR3aa: CASRPQVGEAFF
j_gene: TRBJ2-5; d_gene: NA; abundance: NA; v_gene: TRBV27; CDR3nt: TGTGCCAGCAGTCCAGGCTACAGGGAGATGGGAGAGACCCAGTACTTC; CDR3aa: CASSPGYREMGETQYF
j_gene: TRBJ2-1; d_gene: NA; abundance: few; v_gene: TRBV2; CDR3nt: TGTGCCAGCAGTGAAGGGATAGGGTTCACGACCAATGAGCAGTTCTTC; CDR3aa: CASSEGIGFTTNEQFF
j_gene: TRBJ1-4; d_gene: NA; abundance: NA; v_gene: TRBV20-1; CDR3nt: TGCAGTGCTATGGCCGGGCCACTGCTTGAAAAACTGTTTTTT; CDR3aa: CSAMAGPLLEKLFF
j_gene: TRBJ1-1; d_gene: NA; abundance: many; v_gene: TRBV7-9; CDR3nt: TGTGCCAGCAGCTTACAGGGTTGGACTGAAGCTTTCTTT; CDR3aa: CASSLQGWTEAFF
j_gene: TRBJ1-2; d_gene: NA; abundance: NA; v_gene: TRBV5-1; CDR3nt: TGCGCCAGCAGCGGCGGCGGGGACCCTCGGCTCTATGGCTACACCTTC; CDR3aa: CASSGGGDPRLYGYTF
j_gene: TRBJ1-1; d_gene: NA; abundance: few; v_gene: TRBV28; CDR3nt: TGTGCCAGCAGCTCCTCGGGTTGGGACACGCACACTGAAGCTTTCTTT; CDR3aa: CASSSSGWDTHTEAFF
j_gene: TRBJ2-1; d_gene: NA; abundance: few; v_gene: TRBV4-3; CDR3nt: TGCGCCAGCAGCCAAGAGGGGCCCCAAGACCTTCGCAATGAGCAGTTCTTC; CDR3aa: CASSQEGPQDLRNEQFF
j_gene: TRBJ1-1; d_gene: NA; abundance: NA; v_gene: TRBV7-9; CDR3nt: TGTGCCAGCAGCCCTCAGGCGAACACTGAAGCTTTCTTT; CDR3aa: CASSPQANTEAFF
j_gene: TRBJ2-7; d_gene: TRBD1; abundance: NA; v_gene: TRBV29-1; CDR3nt: TGCAGCGCCGGACAGGGGGCGGGTGAGCAGTACTTC; CDR3aa: CSAGQGAGEQYF
j_gene: TRBJ1-1; d_gene: TRBD1; abundance: many; v_gene: TRBV7-2; CDR3nt: TGTGCCAGCAGCTCTCAGGGGGCTACTGAAGCTTTCTTT; CDR3aa: CASSSQGATEAFF
j_gene: TRBJ2-3; d_gene: TRBD2; abundance: few; v_gene: TRBV7-6; CDR3nt: TGTGCCAGCAGCTCGACCGGGACTAACACAGATACGCAGTATTTT; CDR3aa: CASSSTGTNTDTQYF
j_gene: TRBJ2-5; d_gene: NA; abundance: few; v_gene: TRBV2; CDR3nt: TGTGCCAGCAGAGGGGATATGAGGGAGACCCAGTACTTC; CDR3aa: CASRGDMRETQYF
j_gene: TRBJ2-2; d_gene: NA; abundance: NA; v_gene: TRBV27; CDR3nt: TGTGCCAGCAGTTTAATTTCAGGGTACACCGGGGAGCTGTTTTTT; CDR3aa: CASSLISGYTGELFF
j_gene: TRBJ1-1; d_gene: NA; abundance: many; v_gene: TRBV13; CDR3nt: TGTGCCAGCAGCTTACCGGCCAGTAAGAACACTGAAGCTTTCTTT; CDR3aa: CASSLPASKNTEAFF
j_gene: TRBJ2-1; d_gene: NA; abundance: many; v_gene: TRBV20-1; CDR3nt: TGCAGTGCTGGCCGGAGAACCCTCGGCAGTGATGAGCAGTTCTTC; CDR3aa: CSAGRRTLGSDEQFF